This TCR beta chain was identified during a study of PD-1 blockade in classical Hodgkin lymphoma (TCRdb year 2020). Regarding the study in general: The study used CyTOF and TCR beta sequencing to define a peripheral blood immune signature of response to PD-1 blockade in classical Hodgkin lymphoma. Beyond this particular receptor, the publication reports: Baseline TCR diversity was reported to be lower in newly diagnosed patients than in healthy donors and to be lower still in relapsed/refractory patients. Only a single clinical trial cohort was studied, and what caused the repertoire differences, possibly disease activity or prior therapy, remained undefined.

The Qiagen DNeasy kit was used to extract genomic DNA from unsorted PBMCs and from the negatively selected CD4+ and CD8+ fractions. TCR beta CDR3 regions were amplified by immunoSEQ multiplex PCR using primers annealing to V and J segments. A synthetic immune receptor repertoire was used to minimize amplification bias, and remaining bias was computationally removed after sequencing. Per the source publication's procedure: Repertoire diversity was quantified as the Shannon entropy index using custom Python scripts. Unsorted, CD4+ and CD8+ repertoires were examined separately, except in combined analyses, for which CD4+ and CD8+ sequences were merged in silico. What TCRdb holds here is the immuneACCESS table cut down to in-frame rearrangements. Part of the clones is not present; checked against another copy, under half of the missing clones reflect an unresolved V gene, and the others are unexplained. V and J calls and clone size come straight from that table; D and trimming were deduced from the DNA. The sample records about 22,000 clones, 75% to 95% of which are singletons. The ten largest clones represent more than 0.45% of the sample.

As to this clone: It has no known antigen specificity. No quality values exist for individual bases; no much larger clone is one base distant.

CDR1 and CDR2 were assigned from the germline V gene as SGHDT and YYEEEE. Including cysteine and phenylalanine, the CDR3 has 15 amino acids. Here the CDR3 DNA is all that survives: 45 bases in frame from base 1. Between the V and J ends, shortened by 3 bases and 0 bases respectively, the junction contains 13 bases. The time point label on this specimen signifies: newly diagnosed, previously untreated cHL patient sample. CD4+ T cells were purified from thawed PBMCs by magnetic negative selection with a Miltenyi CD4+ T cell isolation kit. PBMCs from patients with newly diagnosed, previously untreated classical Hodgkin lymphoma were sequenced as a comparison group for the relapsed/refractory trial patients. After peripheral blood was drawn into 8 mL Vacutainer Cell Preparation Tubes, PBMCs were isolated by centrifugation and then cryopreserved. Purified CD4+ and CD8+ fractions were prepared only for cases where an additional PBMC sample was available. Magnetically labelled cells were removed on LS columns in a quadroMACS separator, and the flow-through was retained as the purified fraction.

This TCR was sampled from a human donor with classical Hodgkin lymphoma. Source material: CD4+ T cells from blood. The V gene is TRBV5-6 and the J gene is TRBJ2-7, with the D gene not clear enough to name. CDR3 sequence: CASSSQQVRSYEQYF. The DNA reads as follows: TGTGCCAGCAGCTCCCAGCAGGTACGCTCCTACGAGCAGTACTTC. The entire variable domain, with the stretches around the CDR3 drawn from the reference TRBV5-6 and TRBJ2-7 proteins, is DAGVTQSPTHLIKTRGQQVTLRCSPKSGHDTVSWYQQALGQGPQFIFQYYEEEERQRGNFPDRFSGHQFPNYSSELNVNALLLGDSALYLCASSSQQVRSYEQYFGPGTRLTVT.